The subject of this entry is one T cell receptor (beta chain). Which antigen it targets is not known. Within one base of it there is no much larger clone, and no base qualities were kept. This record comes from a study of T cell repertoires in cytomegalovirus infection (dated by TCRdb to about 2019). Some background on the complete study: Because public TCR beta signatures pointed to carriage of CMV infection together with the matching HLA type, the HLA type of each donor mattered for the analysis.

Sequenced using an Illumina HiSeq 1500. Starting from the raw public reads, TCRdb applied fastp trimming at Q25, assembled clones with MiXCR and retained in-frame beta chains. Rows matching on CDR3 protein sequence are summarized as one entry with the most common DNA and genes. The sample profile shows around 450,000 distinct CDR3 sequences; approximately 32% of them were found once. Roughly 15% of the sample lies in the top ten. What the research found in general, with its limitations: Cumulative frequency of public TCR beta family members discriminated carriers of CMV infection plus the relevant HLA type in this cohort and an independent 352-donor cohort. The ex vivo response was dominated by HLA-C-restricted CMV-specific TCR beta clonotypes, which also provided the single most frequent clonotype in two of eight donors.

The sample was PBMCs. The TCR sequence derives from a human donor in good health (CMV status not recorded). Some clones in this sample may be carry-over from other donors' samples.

The nucleotides read TGTGCCAGCAGCTCTGGGACTCCTTACAATGAGCAGTTCTTC. Its coded protein is CASSSGTPYNEQFF. The V and J genes are TRBV11-2 and TRBJ2-1; the D segment could be TRBD2, given 6 matching bases. Between the V and J ends, shortened by 4 bases and 4 bases respectively, the junction contains 11 bases. The CDR3, from cysteine to phenylalanine, totals 14 residues. The kept DNA is CDR3 alone, 42 bases in frame from the first base. The germline V gene yields SGHAT for CDR1 and FQNNGV for CDR2.